This T cell receptor (beta chain) emerged from a study of Graves' ophthalmopathy and Graves' hyperthyroidism. In the study overall: No progression to ophthalmopathy over 18 months defined stable hyperthyroidism.

The authors amplified TCR beta CDR3 regions from RNA transcripts. Second-round multiplex PCR followed a first-round RT-PCR using HTBI primers. MiXCR, applied by TCRdb to the multiplex PCR reads, yields one record per CDR3 protein. This table holds about 500,000 distinct CDR3 sequences, under 40% found once. As for this clonotype: Its specificity is unknown.

Study results and caveats: Most thyroid clonotypes with frequency above 0.001 were detected in blood too. Using a 13-signature model, the authors split ophthalmopathy from stable hyperthyroidism, with roughly 90% sensitivity and 81.08% specificity. Forecasting of ophthalmopathy progression by the model achieved around 68% sensitivity and around 77% specificity.

The V end lost 11 bases, the J end lost 0 bases, and 13 bases lay between the germline ends. CDR3 length: 13 residues. Germline V gives CDR1 SNHLY, CDR2 FYNNEI. Input material: peripheral blood or thyroid tissue (not recorded which). This receptor was obtained from an adult man with Graves' hyperthyroidism. The V call is TRBV2, the J call TRBJ1-1; weak D call: TRBD1 (5 bases). The CDR3 sequence is CAWRDGMNTEAFF. The DNA for the CDR3 is TGTGCCTGGAGGGACGGCATGAACACTGAAGCTTTCTTT.